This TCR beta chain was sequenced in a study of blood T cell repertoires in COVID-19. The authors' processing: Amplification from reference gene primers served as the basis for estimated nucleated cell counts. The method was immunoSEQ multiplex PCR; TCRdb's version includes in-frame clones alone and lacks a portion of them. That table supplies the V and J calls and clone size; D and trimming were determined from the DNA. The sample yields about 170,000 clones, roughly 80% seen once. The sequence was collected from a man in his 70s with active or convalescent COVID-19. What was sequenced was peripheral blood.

The CDR3 coding sequence is TGTGCCAGCAGTCGCGTCGGGAACACCGGGGAGCTGTTTTTT. It codes for CASSRVGNTGELFF. V is TRBV6-6 and J is TRBJ2-2; no firm D call. The CDR3 loop spans 14 amino acids. V lost 5 bases and J 1 base, leaving 8 bases between the germline ends. The germline V gene has CDR1 MNHNY and CDR2 SVGAGI (reference sequence).